This T cell receptor (beta chain) was documented in a study of T cell responses to AZD1222 COVID-19 vaccine. To note about this clone: Its specificity is unknown.

Study observations and caveats: Baseline seropositives among AZD1222 recipients totaled only five to seven. Reportedly, nearly half the spike-specific TCRs target unmutated variant regions.

Germline CDR1 is SGHNT and CDR2 is YYREEE (reference sequence). The CDR3 is 18 residues long. V lost 5 bases and J lost 7; bases outside the gene matches: 18. Sequenced by immunoSEQ multiplex PCR; TCRdb stores in-frame clones only, minus some. The table shows some 170,000 clones, with 85% to 90% occurring only once. The sequence came from an adult in good health. This rearrangement joins TRBV5-4 to TRBJ1-2; 12 bases match TRBD1. This specimen was peripheral blood, taken on day 0 of AZD1222 vaccination. This CDR3 reads CASRENSGQGAARAGYTF. Written as DNA, the CDR3 is TGTGCCAGCAGGGAGAACTCGGGACAGGGGGCAGCACGGGCTGGCTACACCTTC.